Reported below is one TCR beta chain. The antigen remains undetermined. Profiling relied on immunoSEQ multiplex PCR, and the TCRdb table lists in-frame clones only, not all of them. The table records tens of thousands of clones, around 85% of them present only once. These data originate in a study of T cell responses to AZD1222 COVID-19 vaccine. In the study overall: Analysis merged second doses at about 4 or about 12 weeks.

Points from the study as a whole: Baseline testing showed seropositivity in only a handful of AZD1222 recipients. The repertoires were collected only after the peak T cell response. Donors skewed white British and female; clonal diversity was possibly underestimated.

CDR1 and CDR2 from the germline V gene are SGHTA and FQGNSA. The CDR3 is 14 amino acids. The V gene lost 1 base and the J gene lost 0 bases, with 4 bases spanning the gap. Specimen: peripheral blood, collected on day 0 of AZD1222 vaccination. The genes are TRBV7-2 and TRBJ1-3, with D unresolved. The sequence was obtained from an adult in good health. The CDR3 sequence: CASSLGSSGNTIYF. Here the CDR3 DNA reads TGTGCCAGCAGCTTAGGGTCCTCTGGAAACACCATATATTTT.